One sample yielded the 8 T cell receptor beta chains listed below, sequenced in a study of Tregs in tolerant kidney transplant recipients. Method: immunoSEQ multiplex PCR; TCRdb's copy keeps in-frame clones and lacks some. The data contain tens of thousands of clones, about 90% of them seen just once; the ten biggest clones take up about 0.7%. Sequenced sample: Tregs from blood. Receptor source: a human donor in good health.

This clone was seen once. The chain is built from TRBV30 and TRBJ1-2, with D possibly TRBD1 on 6 matching bases. The CDR3 is 13 amino acids. Germline V CDR1 and CDR2: GTSNPN, SVGIG (reference sequence). V was shortened by 4 bases and J by 4 bases, with 13 bases between the two germline ends. CDR3 loop: CAWMWGQGYGYTF. The CDR3 bases are TGTGCCTGGATGTGGGGGCAAGGCTATGGCTACACCTTC. The full variable domain, in which reference TRBV30 and TRBJ1-2 provide the parts outside the CDR3, is SQTIHQWPATLVQPVGSPLSLECTVEGTSNPNLYWYRQAAGRGLQLLFYSVGIGQISSEVPQNLSASRPQDRQFILSSKKLLLSDSGFYLCAWMWGQGYGYTFGSGTRLTVV.

V and J are TRBV27 and TRBJ2-7, with a possible D match to TRBD2 (6 bases). Per the germline V gene, CDR1 is MNHEY and CDR2 is SMNVEV (reference sequence). This CDR3 contains 13 residues. V gave up 8 bases and J gave up 6 bases, with 17 bases separating them. The chain's CDR3 is CASRASGSSEQYF. CDR3 DNA: TGTGCCAGCCGGGCGTCCGGGAGTAGCGAGCAGTACTTC.

This chain links TRBV6-5 with TRBJ2-1, with TRBD2 identical over 10 bases. CDR3 length equals 15 residues. The J segment lost 2 bases and the V segment lost 7 bases, leaving 5 bases of the junction unmatched. Germline lookup yields CDR1 MNHEY and CDR2 SVGAGI. The CDR3 region is CASNLAGGTYNEQFF. CDR3 sequence (DNA): TGTGCCAGCAACTTAGCGGGGGGAACCTACAATGAGCAGTTCTTC.

The chain employs TRBV7-2 and TRBJ1-2, with a possible D match to TRBD1 (5 bases). Trimming left V 1 base short and J 5 bases short, with 8 bases between. The CDR3 sequence is 13 residues long. The germline V gene has CDR1 SGHTA and CDR2 FQGNSA. CDR3 amino acids: CASSLGQGYGYTF. Here the CDR3 DNA reads TGTGCCAGCAGCTTAGGTCAGGGTTATGGCTACACCTTC.

This clone showed up just a few times. J is TRBJ2-7 and V is TRBV6-6; 13 positions match TRBD2. The CDR3 runs 16 residues. CDR1 and CDR2 (germline): MNHNY, SVGAGI (reference sequence). The junction had 5 bases not matched to a gene; V was cut back by 5 bases and J by 1 base. In DNA, the CDR3 is TGTGCCAGCAGTCTTCGACTAGCGGGAGGTTCCTACGAGCAGTACTTC. Residues: CASSLRLAGGSYEQYF.

V gene TRBV7-6 combines with J gene TRBJ2-4; D gene uncertain. The V end lost 3 bases, the J end lost 2 bases, and 17 bases lay between the germline ends. Per the germline V gene, CDR1 is SGHVS and CDR2 is FNYEAQ. This CDR3 is built from 17 residues. The DNA for the CDR3 is TGTGCCAGCAGCTTCGGTCTTCCCACCCAGTCCAAAAACATTCAGTACTTC. Its translation: CASSFGLPTQSKNIQYF.

The chain employs TRBV6-5 and TRBJ2-1; D possibly corresponds to TRBD2 (5 bases). The germline V and J ends were trimmed by 6 bases and 0 bases, with 12 bases remaining between them. The CDR3 runs to 15 residues. From germline, CDR1 is MNHEY and CDR2 SVGAGI. The CDR3 is CASSLNRDSYNEQFF. Written as DNA, the CDR3 is TGTGCCAGCAGCCTCAACCGGGACTCCTACAATGAGCAGTTCTTC.

Regarding this clone: At one end, the junction sequence differs from germline, possibly due to a read error. The rearrangement uses TRBV6-6 and TRBJ2-4; a weak D match, TRBD2 (7 bases). CDR1 and CDR2 from the germline V gene are MNHNY and SVGAGI (reference sequence). The CDR3 has 15 residues. CDR3 nucleotide sequence: TGTGCCAGCAGTTACTCACGGGGGGCCACAAACATTCAGTACTTC. It specifies CASSYSRGATNIQYF.